This T cell receptor beta chain was sequenced for a study of blood T cell repertoires in COVID-19. This clone was detected a few times. Germline V gene lookup returns CDR1 LGHDT and CDR2 YNNKEL (reference sequence). The CDR3 contains 15 residues. The ends lost 4 bases at V and 4 bases at J; junction bases unmatched: 10. Authors' data handling: Estimates of nucleated cell counts were drawn from the amplification of reference gene primers. TCRdb's table, derived via immunoSEQ multiplex PCR, lists solely in-frame clones and lacks some. The DNA gave D and trimming, while V, J and clone size come from that table. The sample contains more than 110,000 clones, around 90% of which appear only once.

The V call is TRBV3-1 (or the pseudogene TRBV3-2), the J call TRBJ2-7; 7 nucleotides match TRBD1. Sequencing input: peripheral blood. The TCR was taken from a human donor in a cohort sampled during active COVID-19. The CDR3 DNA reads as TGTGCCAGCAGCCCTGGTCCTACGACAGGGTACGAGCAGTACTTC. Its protein is CASSPGPTTGYEQYF.